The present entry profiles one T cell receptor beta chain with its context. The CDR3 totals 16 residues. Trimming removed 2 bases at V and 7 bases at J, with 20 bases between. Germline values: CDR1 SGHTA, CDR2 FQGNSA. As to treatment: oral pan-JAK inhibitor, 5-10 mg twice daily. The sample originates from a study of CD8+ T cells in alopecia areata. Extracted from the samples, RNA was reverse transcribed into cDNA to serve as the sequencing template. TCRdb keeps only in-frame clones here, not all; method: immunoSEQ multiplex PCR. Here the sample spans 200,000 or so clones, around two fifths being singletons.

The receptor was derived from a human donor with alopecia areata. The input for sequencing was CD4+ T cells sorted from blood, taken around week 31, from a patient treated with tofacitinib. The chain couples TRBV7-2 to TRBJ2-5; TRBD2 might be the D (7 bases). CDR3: CASSLTREGVAGTQYF. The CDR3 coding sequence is TGTGCCAGCAGCTTAACGAGGGAGGGGGTTGCCGGGACCCAGTACTTC.